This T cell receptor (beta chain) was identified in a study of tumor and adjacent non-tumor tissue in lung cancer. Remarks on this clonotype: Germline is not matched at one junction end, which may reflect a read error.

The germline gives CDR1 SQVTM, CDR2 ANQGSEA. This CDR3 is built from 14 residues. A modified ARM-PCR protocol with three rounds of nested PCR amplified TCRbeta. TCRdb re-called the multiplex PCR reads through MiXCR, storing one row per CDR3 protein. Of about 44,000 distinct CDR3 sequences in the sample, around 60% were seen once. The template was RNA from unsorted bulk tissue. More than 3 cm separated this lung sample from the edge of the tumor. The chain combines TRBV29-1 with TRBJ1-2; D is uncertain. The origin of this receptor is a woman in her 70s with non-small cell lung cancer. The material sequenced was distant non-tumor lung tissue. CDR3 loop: CSVEDHGPNYGHTF. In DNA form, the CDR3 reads TGCAGCGTTGAAGATCACGGGCCCAACTATGGCCACACCTTC.